These 18 T cell receptor beta chains were all obtained from the same sample, sequenced in a study of human T cells and chemical hapten exposure. Specified time point: pre-sensitization, week 0. Treatment denoted: therapeutic diphenylcyclopropenone sensitization with weekly scalp DPC. TCRdb processed the RACE reads anew with MiXCR; each CDR3 protein has one entry. This sample yields tens of thousands of distinct CDR3 sequences, of which approximately 7.6% are seen a single time; 1.3% belongs to the top ten. The sample here was whole blood, taken in connection with sensitization to the hapten diphenylcyclopropenone (DPC). Receptors were obtained from a woman aged 45-60 years with alopecia areata. Some clones in this sample may be carry-over from other donors' samples.

The V and J genes are TRBV7-2 and TRBJ1-5, with TRBD1 as a possible D gene (6 bases). Germline CDR1 SGHTA, CDR2 FQGNSA. The CDR3 runs to 15 residues. The V end lost 5 bases, the J end lost 4 bases, and 15 bases lay between the germline ends. The CDR3 nucleotides are TGTGCCAGCAGCAGACAACAGGGAATTAATCAGCCCCAGCATTTT. Protein product: CASSRQQGINQPQHF.

This clonotype was seen at least ten times. This sequence joins TRBV29-1 and TRBJ2-7; 11 bases match TRBD2. J lost 2 bases, V lost 0 bases, and 9 bases had no gene match. This CDR3 region has 17 residues. Per the germline V gene, CDR1 is SQVTM and CDR2 is ANQGSEA. The chain's CDR3 is CSVEDGGLADLTYEQYF. The DNA for the CDR3 is TGCAGCGTTGAAGACGGGGGACTAGCGGATTTGACCTACGAGCAGTACTTC.

This clonotype was detected ten times or more. The CDR3 region is CASSYSRGTYEQYF. In nucleotides, the CDR3 is TGTGCCAGCAGTTACTCCCGGGGGACCTACGAGCAGTACTTC. This rearrangement joins TRBV6-6 to TRBJ2-7; possibly TRBD2 for D (6 bases). This CDR3 contains 14 residues. V was trimmed by 0 bases and J by 2 bases, leaving 8 bases between them. Germline values: CDR1 MNHNY, CDR2 SVGAGI (reference sequence).

V usage is TRBV19 and J usage is TRBJ2-2, with D possibly being TRBD1 or TRBD2 (6 bases each). Trimming took off 6 bases at V and 6 bases at J, with 14 bases between the two ends. From germline, CDR1 is LNHDA and CDR2 SQIVND (reference sequence). The CDR3 totals 14 residues. The CDR3 bases are TGTGCCAGTAGAACCAGGGGAGGATCCGGGGAGCTGTTTTTT. This gives the protein CASRTRGGSGELFF. Full variable domain (outside the CDR3, taken from reference TRBV19 and TRBJ2-2): DGGITQSPKYLFRKEGQNVTLSCEQNLNHDAMYWYRQDPGQGLRLIYYSQIVNDFQKGDIAEGYSVSREKKESFPLTVTSAQKNPTAFYLCASRTRGGSGELFFGEGSRLTVL.

This clonotype was seen a handful of times. The V call is TRBV7-9, the J call TRBJ1-4; 7 bases fit TRBD1. The CDR3 is 11 residues long. V was clipped by 4 bases and J by 13 bases; unmatched bases: 3. Germline-derived CDR1 and CDR2 are SEHNR and FQNEAQ (reference sequence). CDR3 amino acids: CASSSDRTLFF. The CDR3 nucleotides are TGTGCCAGCAGCTCGGACAGGACACTGTTTTTT.

Comments on this clonotype: One base away lies a much larger clone, so this may be a sequencing read error. The chain recombines TRBV20-1 with TRBJ2-1, with 8 positions matching TRBD1. Trimming at V came to 8 bases and at J to 4 bases, leaving 7 bases not matched to a gene. The CDR3 contains 13 residues. CDR1 is DFQATT, CDR2 SNEGSKA, per germline (reference sequence). CDR3 region: CSRPGQEYNEQFF. The CDR3 nucleotides are TGCAGTCGTCCGGGACAGGAGTACAATGAGCAGTTCTTC.

This clonotype was seen repeatedly, ten times or more. The chain combines TRBV6-2 or TRBV6-3 with TRBJ1-5; 10 nucleotides line up with TRBD1. The junction had 5 bases not matched to a gene; V was cut back by 4 bases and J by 5 bases. CDR3 length equals 15 residues. Per germline, CDR1 MNHEY and CDR2 SVGEGT. The CDR3 nucleotides read TGTGCCAGCAGTTGGACAGGGGGGCCGGATCAGCCCCAGCATTTT. Residues: CASSWTGGPDQPQHF.

This clonotype showed up many times. The rearrangement links TRBV6-1 to TRBJ2-3, with D perhaps matching TRBD1 (5 bases). The germline gives CDR1 MNHNS, CDR2 SASEGT. The CDR3 contains 16 residues. Trimming took off 6 bases at V and 6 bases at J, with 22 bases between the two ends. CDR3 protein: CASSSTRTGPLDTQYF. CDR3 DNA sequence: TGTGCCAGCAGCTCGACTCGAACAGGACCTCTTGATACGCAGTATTTT.

At least ten counts were recorded for this clonotype. The chain links TRBV11-2 to TRBJ2-7; D is ambiguous. The CDR3 contains 13 residues. Germline CDR1 SGHAT, CDR2 FQNNGV. Between the trimmed V and J ends, which lost 1 base and 4 bases, there was a span of 8 bases. The CDR3 nucleotides are TGTGCCAGCAGCTTAGCTCATCGTTACGAGCAGTACTTC. Protein sequence: CASSLAHRYEQYF.

The V call is TRBV7-2, the J call TRBJ2-7; 12 bases are shared with TRBD2. This CDR3 spans 16 amino acids. Trimming took 1 base from V and 4 from J; bases not matched to a gene: 5. Germline-derived CDR1 and CDR2 are SGHTA and FQGNSA. The CDR3 loop reads CASSLGRLAGAYEQYF. The CDR3 coding sequence is TGTGCCAGCAGCTTAGGTCGACTAGCGGGAGCTTACGAGCAGTACTTC.

The CDR3: CASSVGQNYNEQFF. The CDR3, as DNA: TGTGCCAGCAGTGTGGGACAGAATTACAATGAGCAGTTCTTC. The chain couples TRBV27 to TRBJ2-1; 7 bases match TRBD1. CDR3 size: 14 residues. Germline assignment: CDR1 MNHEY and CDR2 SMNVEV (reference sequence). V trimming: 5 bases; J trimming: 4 bases; junction bases outside the gene matches: 5.

CDR3 sequence reads: CSVQNGLSSYEQYF. CDR3 in DNA: TGCAGCGTTCAAAACGGACTGAGCTCCTACGAGCAGTACTTC. The chain combines TRBV29-1 with TRBJ2-7; tentative D call: TRBD2 (5 bases). V lost 5 bases and J lost 0, with 14 bases in between. The germline V gene encodes CDR1 SQVTM and CDR2 ANQGSEA. The CDR3 totals 14 residues.

This clonotype was counted at least ten times. The chain recombines TRBV20-1 with TRBJ2-1, with TRBD2 matching 10 bases. Trimming removed 2 bases from V and 3 bases from J; junction bases left unmatched: 7. The CDR3 sequence is 16 residues long. The germline V gene encodes CDR1 DFQATT and CDR2 SNEGSKA (reference sequence). The CDR3 sequence: CSARPLAGNFYNEQFF. The CDR3, as DNA: TGCAGTGCTAGACCACTAGCGGGAAATTTCTACAATGAGCAGTTCTTC.

There are a few counts of this clonotype. The V and J genes are TRBV12-3 or TRBV12-4 and TRBJ2-7; D is possibly TRBD2 (6 bases). The V gene lost 1 base and the J gene lost 7 bases, with 14 bases spanning the gap. The CDR3 is 14 residues long. CDR3 bases: TGTGCCAGCAGTTTAGGGCGGGACCGGGGAGAGCAGTACTTC. Translating gives CASSLGRDRGEQYF.

Ten or more counts support this clonotype. The chain couples TRBV12-3 or TRBV12-4 to TRBJ2-3; no firm D call. This CDR3 comprises 14 residues. The V and J ends lost 0 bases and 4 bases respectively, with 8 bases between them. CDR3: CASSLALGSDTQYF. For the CDR3, the DNA is TGTGCCAGCAGTTTAGCGTTGGGTTCAGATACGCAGTATTTT.

This clonotype was counted at least ten times. The chain links TRBV2 to TRBJ2-3; weak D call: TRBD1 (5 bases). In germline, CDR1 is SNHLY, CDR2 FYNNEI. The CDR3 has 12 residues. V was trimmed by 8 bases and J by 3 bases, leaving 9 bases between them. The CDR3 region has the DNA TGTGCCAGCGGACAATTAACAGATACGCAGTATTTT. Translating gives CASGQLTDTQYF.

With regard to this clonotype: A much bigger clone sits one base away, suggesting this may be a read error. The rearrangement joins TRBV29-1 to TRBJ2-5; the match to TRBD2 covers 9 bases. Trimming cost V 5 bases and J 4 bases; bases outside gene matches: 5. The CDR3 is 13 residues long. The germline gives CDR1 SQVTM, CDR2 ANQGSEA. The CDR3: CSVRYSGRETQYF. Written as DNA, the CDR3 is TGCAGCGTTCGGTATAGCGGGAGAGAGACCCAGTACTTC.

This clonotype occurred many times. V and J are TRBV6-2 or TRBV6-3 and TRBJ2-1, with D possibly matching TRBD2 (5 bases). The V and J ends lost 3 bases and 7 bases respectively, with 16 bases between them. The germline CDR1 and CDR2 sequences are MNHEY and SVGEGT. This CDR3 has 15 amino acids. In nucleotides, the CDR3 is TGTGCCAGCAGTTATAGGGCTAGCCGGCGGAATGAGCAGTTCTTC. This encodes CASSYRASRRNEQFF.